The source of this TCR beta chain is a study of identical twins. Study-wide findings and caveats: The study found excess low generation probability among twin-shared out-of-frame alpha sequences. Invariant populations such as MAIT and iNKT cells could partly muddle zero-insertion analyses. Twins' surplus sharing was weaker for beta out-of-frame sequences.

The CDR3 totals 15 residues. CDR1 SEHNR and CDR2 FQNEAQ come from the germline V gene (reference sequence). With V trimmed by 5 bases and J by 1 base, 4 bases remained unmatched. TCRdb re-called the 5' RACE reads through MiXCR, storing one row per CDR3 protein. The data show 550,000 to 700,000 distinct CDR3 sequences, with 9.5% to 10% seen just once and 2.5% to 3.5% held by the top ten. With respect to this clonotype: Its antigen is not known.

This sample was shared with a second study, whose subject was yellow fever vaccine responses in identical twins.

This sequence was found in a woman aged 18-30 years in good health. J is TRBJ1-5 and V is TRBV7-9, with 8 bases matching TRBD1. The sequencing input was PBMCs. CDR3 bases: TGTGCCAGCAGCAGGGACAGGTCCAGCAATCAGCCCCAGCATTTT. Amino acid sequence: CASSRDRSSNQPQHF.